The 28 T cell receptor beta chains given below trace back to one sample, sequenced in a study of blood T cell repertoires in COVID-19. Sequenced by immunoSEQ multiplex PCR; TCRdb stores in-frame clones only, minus some. The profile covers 150,000 to 200,000 clones, with roughly nine tenths appearing a single time and about 1.2% taken by the ten largest. Sequencing was carried out using PBMCs or T cells enriched from blood (not recorded which). The receptors derive from a human donor with acute COVID-19. The donor label of this sample is uncertain.

This chain connects TRBV5-5 to TRBJ2-2, with TRBD1 identical over 8 bases. V was pared by 4 bases and J by 2 bases, with 7 bases of the junction left unmatched. The CDR3 contains 16 residues. Germline assignment: CDR1 SGHKS and CDR2 YYEKEE (reference sequence). The CDR3 region is CASSLGQGSNTGELFF. The CDR3 nucleotides are TGTGCCAGCAGCCTAGGACAGGGCTCAAACACCGGGGAGCTGTTTTTT.

The V gene is TRBV5-5, the J gene TRBJ1-6; D is unclear. The CDR3 length is 15 residues. Germline assignment: CDR1 SGHKS and CDR2 YYEKEE (reference sequence). The V end was cut by 2 bases, the J end by 7 bases, with 13 bases between. The CDR3 DNA follows: TGTGCCAGCAGCTTTCCCGAGGGCAGCAATTCACCCCTCCACTTT. It specifies CASSFPEGSNSPLHF.

The CDR3 coding sequence is TGCGCCAGCAGCGTGAGACAGAACACTGAAGCTTTCTTT. It codes for CASSVRQNTEAFF. The chain is built from TRBV5-1 and TRBJ1-1; D unclear. The CDR3 runs to 13 residues. The V and J ends lost 4 bases and 1 base respectively, with 8 bases between them. Germline lookup yields CDR1 SGHRS and CDR2 YFSETQ.

This clone was observed once. The chain recombines TRBV5-1 with TRBJ1-1; 7 bases are a match to TRBD1. CDR3 length: 13 residues. The V gene end was trimmed by 4 bases and the J gene end by 3 bases; junction bases not matched to a gene: 3. Per germline, CDR1 SGHRS and CDR2 YFSETQ. For the CDR3, the DNA is TGCGCCAGCAGCGGGACAGCGGACACTGAAGCTTTCTTT. Encoded protein: CASSGTADTEAFF.

The chain has TRBV24-1 and TRBJ2-7, with D hard to call. CDR3 size: 13 residues. CDR1 KGHDR and CDR2 SFDVKD come from the germline V gene. The V and J ends lost 3 bases and 0 bases respectively, with 5 bases between them. CDR3 sequence: CATSDSSSYEQYF. The CDR3 DNA sequence: TGTGCCACCAGTGATAGTAGCTCCTACGAGCAGTACTTC.

The chain's CDR3 is CASRGVASSYEQYF. The CDR3 bases are TGTGCCAGCAGAGGAGTAGCTTCCTCCTACGAGCAGTACTTC. The chain carries TRBV2 and TRBJ2-7; no firm D call. The V end lost 6 bases, the J end lost 0 bases, and 12 bases lay between the germline ends. The V gene's germline CDR1 is SNHLY and CDR2 FYNNEI. CDR3 length: 14 amino acids.

The chain joins TRBV9 to TRBJ1-2; perhaps TRBD1 as D (6 bases). V dropped 5 bases and J dropped 6 bases, with 20 bases sitting between them. The germline gives CDR1 SGDLS, CDR2 YYNGEE. This CDR3 is built from 15 residues. The CDR3 coding sequence is TGTGCCAGCAGTGCTAAGGGGGGGCGCGTCGATGGCTACACCTTC. As protein: CASSAKGGRVDGYTF. The full variable domain, its missing parts supplied by reference TRBV9 and TRBJ1-2, is DSGVTQTPKHLITATGQRVTLRCSPRSGDLSVYWYQQSLDQGLQFLIQYYNGEERAKGNILERFSAQQFPDLHSELNLSSLELGDSALYFCASSAKGGRVDGYTFGSGTRLTVV.

The chain employs TRBV7-2 and TRBJ2-5; 13 nucleotides line up with TRBD2. The CDR3 is made up of 18 amino acids. J lost 1 base, V lost 5 bases, and 10 bases had no gene match. Germline V lookup: CDR1 SGHTA, CDR2 FQGNSA. The CDR3 bases are TGTGCCAGCAGCCCGACTAGCGGGGGGATCCGCACCCAAGAGACCCAGTACTTC. The encoded protein is CASSPTSGGIRTQETQYF.

V gene TRBV4-3 combines with J gene TRBJ1-2, with D maybe TRBD1 (6 bases). CDR3 length equals 15 residues. CDR1 LGHNA and CDR2 YSLEER come from the germline V gene. V was clipped by 3 bases and J by 6 bases, with 17 bases between them. CDR3 coding DNA: TGCGCCAGCAGCCACCGCCGAACAGGGTCGAATGGCTACACCTTC. Translation: CASSHRRTGSNGYTF.

This rearrangement joins TRBV19 to TRBJ2-7, with 8 nucleotides matching TRBD2. CDR1 and CDR2 from the germline V gene are LNHDA and SQIVND (reference sequence). The CDR3 is 14 residues long. Unmatched junction bases numbered 6, after V lost 5 bases and J lost 3 bases. The CDR3 DNA reads as TGTGCCAGTAGTTACGGGGGGGGAAGCTACGAGCAGTACTTC. Amino acids: CASSYGGGSYEQYF.

J is TRBJ2-2 and V is TRBV19; possibly TRBD2 for D (6 bases). This CDR3 has 16 amino acids. Trimming took 1 base from V and 4 from J, leaving 13 bases between them. Germline CDR1 and CDR2: LNHDA and SQIVND (reference sequence). CDR3 sequence reads: CASSIGAGKGTGELFF. CDR3 bases: TGTGCCAGTAGTATAGGGGCGGGGAAGGGCACCGGGGAGCTGTTTTTT.

The rearrangement links TRBV28 to TRBJ2-5, with 9 bases identical to TRBD2. Germline assignment: CDR1 MDHEN and CDR2 SYDVKM. This CDR3 comprises 14 residues. V dropped 3 bases and J dropped 7; count of bases not matched to a gene: 6. CDR3 region: CASSLRLAGWTQYF. The CDR3 DNA follows: TGTGCCAGCAGTTTGAGGCTAGCGGGGTGGACCCAGTACTTC.

The V and J genes are TRBV5-1 and TRBJ1-5; D gene unclear. Trimming pared 4 bases from V and 3 bases from J, leaving 14 bases between. CDR1 is SGHRS and CDR2 is YFSETQ in the germline V gene. The CDR3 is 15 amino acids. CDR3 loop: CASSPEGGNNQPQHF. In nucleotides, the CDR3 is TGCGCCAGCAGCCCCGAGGGCGGCAACAATCAGCCCCAGCATTTT. Supplemented by reference TRBV5-1 and TRBJ1-5, the full variable domain reads KAGVTQTPRYLIKTRGQQVTLSCSPISGHRSVSWYQQTPGQGLQFLFEYFSETQRNKGNFPGRFSGRQFSNSRSEMNVSTLELGDSALYLCASSPEGGNNQPQHFGDGTRLSIL.

This chain connects TRBV14 to TRBJ2-5; D not resolved. The V end was cut by 2 bases, the J end by 0 bases, with 4 bases between. Germline V lookup: CDR1 SGHDN, CDR2 FVKESK. The CDR3 covers 13 residues. Written as DNA, the CDR3 is TGTGCCAGCAGCCAACTGTACCAAGAGACCCAGTACTTC. Translated: CASSQLYQETQYF.

On this clone itself: Within the sample, other DNA sequences also encode this same CDR3. This rearrangement joins TRBV7-2 to TRBJ1-3; no clear D gene. This CDR3 has 14 amino acids. The germline V gene encodes CDR1 SGHTA and CDR2 FQGNSA. Trimming removed 3 bases from V and 0 bases from J, with 6 bases in between. CDR3 region: CASSFDSSGNTIYF. The CDR3 nucleotides read TGTGCCAGCAGCTTTGATAGCTCTGGAAACACCATATATTTT.

The rearrangement joins TRBV30 to TRBJ2-6, with a tentative D call TRBD1 (6 bases). Germline V lookup: CDR1 GTSNPN, CDR2 SVGIG (reference sequence). The length of the CDR3 is 16 residues. Trimming removed 2 bases from V and 4 bases from J, with 15 bases in between. The CDR3 DNA is TGTGCCTGGAGTTATAATTGGGGGCTGGGGGCCAACGTCCTGACTTTC. It codes for CAWSYNWGLGANVLTF.

The V call is TRBV5-1, the J call TRBJ2-7; 7 bases match TRBD2. V lost 4 bases to trimming and J lost 3 bases; unmatched junction nucleotides: 13. The CDR3 spans 16 residues. Germline lookup yields CDR1 SGHRS and CDR2 YFSETQ. For the CDR3, the DNA is TGCGCCAGCAGCGGCGTCGCACTGACGGGGGGCTACGAGCAGTACTTC. This codes for CASSGVALTGGYEQYF.

The chain has TRBV2 and TRBJ1-6; unclear D gene. The CDR3 has 13 residues. V shed 6 bases and J shed 9 bases, with 12 bases lying between them. In germline, CDR1 is SNHLY, CDR2 FYNNEI. This chain's CDR3 is CASRPETSSPLHF. Written as DNA, the CDR3 is TGTGCCAGCAGGCCCGAAACTAGTTCACCCCTCCACTTT.

The J gene is TRBJ1-1, the V gene TRBV6-5; 10 bases fit TRBD1. This CDR3 has 15 residues. With V trimmed by 7 bases and J by 1 base, 6 bases remained unmatched. Germline lookup yields CDR1 MNHEY and CDR2 SVGAGI. For the CDR3, the DNA is TGTGCCAGCACCGGGACAGGGGACGGGAACACTGAAGCTTTCTTT. This gives the protein CASTGTGDGNTEAFF.

The chain recombines TRBV7-2 with TRBJ1-2; D ambiguous. CDR3 length equals 12 residues. In germline, CDR1 is SGHTA, CDR2 FQGNSA. V lost 5 bases and J lost 5, with 9 bases in between. The CDR3: CASSGNFYGYTF. The CDR3, as DNA: TGTGCCAGCAGCGGTAACTTTTATGGCTACACCTTC.

This sequence joins TRBV11-1 and TRBJ2-3; 9 bases line up with TRBD2. Germline V gene sequence: CDR1 SGHAT, CDR2 FQDESV (reference sequence). This CDR3 comprises 15 residues. Germline trimming cut 3 bases from V and 4 bases from J; bases unmatched to any gene: 5. CDR3 in amino acids: CASSFERGAPDTQYF. The CDR3 region has the DNA TGTGCCAGCAGCTTTGAGCGGGGGGCCCCAGATACGCAGTATTTT.

The chain links TRBV9 to TRBJ1-2; D not certain. The CDR3 is 15 amino acids. Trimming cost V 0 bases and J 1 base, with 10 bases left between them. The germline V gene has CDR1 SGDLS and CDR2 YYNGEE. CDR3 in amino acids: CASSVGAGSNYGYTF. The CDR3 nucleotides read TGTGCCAGCAGCGTAGGAGCCGGTAGTAACTATGGCTACACCTTC.

This clone has only one observation. This chain joins TRBV5-1 and TRBJ2-5; no firm D call. CDR3 length equals 12 residues. V was pared by 2 bases and J by 4 bases, with 6 bases between. Germline V gene data show CDR1 as SGHRS and CDR2 as YFSETQ. In nucleotides, the CDR3 is TGCGCCAGCAGCTTACGACTAGAGACCCAGTACTTC. Protein sequence: CASSLRLETQYF.

This clone has only one observation. The genes are TRBV4-1 and TRBJ2-1; perhaps TRBD2 as D (6 bases). Trimming left V 4 bases short and J 0 bases short, with 13 bases between. The CDR3 loop spans 16 amino acids. Germline V gene sequence: CDR1 MGHRA, CDR2 YSYEKL. The DNA for the CDR3 is TGCGCCAGCAGCCCCGCGGAGGGAAGCTCCTACAATGAGCAGTTCTTC. Residues: CASSPAEGSSYNEQFF.

V and J are TRBV23-1 and TRBJ2-7; D is undetermined. TRBV23-1 is sorted into the ORF group, with uncertain function. This CDR3 has 13 amino acids. V was clipped by 3 bases and J by 3 bases, with 9 bases between them. The CDR3 reads CASSQIASYEQYF. Written as DNA, the CDR3 is TGCGCCAGCAGTCAGATTGCCAGCTACGAGCAGTACTTC.

The chain recombines TRBV4-2 with TRBJ1-6; D is unresolved. CDR3 length: 16 amino acids. V lost 0 bases and J 8 bases, leaving 14 bases between the germline ends. Germline V CDR1 and CDR2: LGHNA, YNFKEQ. The CDR3 nucleotides read TGTGCCAGCAGCCAAGAGGCCAAACAGCCACATTCACCCCTCCACTTT. It specifies CASSQEAKQPHSPLHF.

The rearrangement links TRBV10-3 to TRBJ2-2; D gene uncertain. The germline gives CDR1 ENHRY, CDR2 SYGVKD. The CDR3 is made up of 15 amino acids. The V end lost 0 bases, the J end lost 1 base, and 6 bases lay between the germline ends. CDR3 nucleotide sequence: TGTGCCATCAGTGAGTCGGAGCAGAACACCGGGGAGCTGTTTTTT. It specifies CAISESEQNTGELFF.

This chain links TRBV3-1 (or the pseudogene TRBV3-2) with TRBJ2-5; maybe TRBD1 (5 bases). The CDR3 length is 14 residues. The germline CDR1 and CDR2 sequences are LGHDT and YNNKEL (reference sequence). Trimming took off 3 bases at V and 4 bases at J, with 12 bases between the two ends. CDR3: CASSQRQGAETQYF. CDR3 nucleotide sequence: TGTGCCAGCAGCCAGAGGCAGGGTGCAGAGACCCAGTACTTC.